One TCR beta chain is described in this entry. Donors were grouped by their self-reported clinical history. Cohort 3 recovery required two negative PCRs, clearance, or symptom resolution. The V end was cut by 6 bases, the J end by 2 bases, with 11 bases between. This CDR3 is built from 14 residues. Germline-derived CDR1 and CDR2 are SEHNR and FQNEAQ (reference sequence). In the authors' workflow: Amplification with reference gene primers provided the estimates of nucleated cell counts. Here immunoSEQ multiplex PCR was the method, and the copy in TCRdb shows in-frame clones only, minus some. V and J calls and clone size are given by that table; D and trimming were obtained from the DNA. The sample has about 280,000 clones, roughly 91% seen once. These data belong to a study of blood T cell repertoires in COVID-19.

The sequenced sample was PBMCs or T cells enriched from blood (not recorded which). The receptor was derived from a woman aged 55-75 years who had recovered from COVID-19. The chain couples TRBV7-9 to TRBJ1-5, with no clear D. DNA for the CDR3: TGTGCCAGCAGTGGACTTGAGGGCAATCAGCCCCAGCATTTT. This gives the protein CASSGLEGNQPQHF.